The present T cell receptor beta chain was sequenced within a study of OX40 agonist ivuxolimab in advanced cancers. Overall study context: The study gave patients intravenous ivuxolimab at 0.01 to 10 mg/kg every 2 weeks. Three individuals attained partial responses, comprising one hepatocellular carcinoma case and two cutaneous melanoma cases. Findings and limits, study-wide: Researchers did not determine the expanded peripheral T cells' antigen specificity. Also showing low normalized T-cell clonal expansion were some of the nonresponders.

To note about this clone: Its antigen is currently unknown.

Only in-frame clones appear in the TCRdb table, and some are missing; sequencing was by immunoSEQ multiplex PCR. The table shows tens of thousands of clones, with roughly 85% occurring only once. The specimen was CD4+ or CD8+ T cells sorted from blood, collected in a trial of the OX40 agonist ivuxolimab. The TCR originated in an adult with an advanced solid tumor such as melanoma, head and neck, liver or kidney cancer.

The CDR3 loop reads CASSSSSSYEQYF. DNA of the CDR3: TGTGCCAGCAGTTCCTCCAGCTCCTACGAGCAGTACTTC. This chain connects TRBV27 to TRBJ2-7; D not resolved. This CDR3 comprises 13 residues. V shed 4 bases and J shed 0 bases, with 7 bases lying between them. Germline V CDR1 and CDR2: MNHEY, SMNVEV (reference sequence).